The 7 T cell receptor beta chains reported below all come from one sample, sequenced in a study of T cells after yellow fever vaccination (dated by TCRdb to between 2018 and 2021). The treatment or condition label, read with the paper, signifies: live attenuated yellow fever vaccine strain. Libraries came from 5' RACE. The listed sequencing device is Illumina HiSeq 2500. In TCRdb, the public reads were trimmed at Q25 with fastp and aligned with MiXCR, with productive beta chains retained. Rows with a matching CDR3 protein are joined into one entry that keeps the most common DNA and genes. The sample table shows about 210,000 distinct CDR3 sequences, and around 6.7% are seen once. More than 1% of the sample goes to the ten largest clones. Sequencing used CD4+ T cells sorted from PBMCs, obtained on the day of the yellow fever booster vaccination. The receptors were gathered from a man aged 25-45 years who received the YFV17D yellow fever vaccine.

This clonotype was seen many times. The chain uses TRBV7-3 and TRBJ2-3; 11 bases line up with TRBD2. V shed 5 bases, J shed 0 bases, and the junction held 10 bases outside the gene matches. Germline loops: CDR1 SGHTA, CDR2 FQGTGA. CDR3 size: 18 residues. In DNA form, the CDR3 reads TGTGCCAGCAGCCTCCGGGTAGCGGGAGGGTCTAGCACAGATACGCAGTATTTT. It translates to CASSLRVAGGSSTDTQYF. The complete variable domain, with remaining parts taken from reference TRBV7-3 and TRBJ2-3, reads GAGVSQTPSNKVTEKGKYVELRCDPISGHTALYWYRQSLGQGPEFLIYFQGTGAADDSGLPNDRFFAVRPEGSVSTLKIQRTERGDSAVYLCASSLRVAGGSSTDTQYFGPGTRLTVL.

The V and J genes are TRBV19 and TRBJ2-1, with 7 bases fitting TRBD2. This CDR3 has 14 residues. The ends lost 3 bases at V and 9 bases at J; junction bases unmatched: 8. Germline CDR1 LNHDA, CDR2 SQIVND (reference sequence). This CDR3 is CASSIGRYFGEQFF. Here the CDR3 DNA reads TGTGCCAGTAGTATCGGGAGGTACTTTGGTGAGCAGTTCTTC. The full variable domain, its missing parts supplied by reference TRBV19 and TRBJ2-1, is DGGITQSPKYLFRKEGQNVTLSCEQNLNHDAMYWYRQDPGQGLRLIYYSQIVNDFQKGDIAEGYSVSREKKESFPLTVTSAQKNPTAFYLCASSIGRYFGEQFFGPGTRLTVL.

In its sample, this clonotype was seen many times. The chain's CDR3 is CASSVSPGTKETQYF. The CDR3 region has the DNA TGTGCCAGCAGCGTTTCCCCCGGGACAAAAGAGACCCAGTACTTC. The chain uses TRBV9 and TRBJ2-5, with a possible D match to TRBD1 (6 bases). This CDR3 is built from 15 residues. Germline CDR1 SGDLS, CDR2 YYNGEE. Trimming cost V 2 bases and J 3 bases, with 14 bases left between them.

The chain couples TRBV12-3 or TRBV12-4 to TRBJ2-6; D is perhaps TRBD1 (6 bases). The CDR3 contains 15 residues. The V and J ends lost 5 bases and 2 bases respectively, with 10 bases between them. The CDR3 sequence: CASSTQGTGANVLTF. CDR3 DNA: TGTGCCAGCAGTACACAGGGAACTGGGGCCAACGTCCTGACTTTC.

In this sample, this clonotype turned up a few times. In nucleotides, the CDR3 is TGTGCCAGCAGCATTGACAGGGGGCCTAATGAAAAACTGTTTTTT. Amino acid sequence: CASSIDRGPNEKLFF. This sequence joins TRBV5-4 and TRBJ1-4, with 10 positions matching TRBD1. The ends lost 4 bases at V and 3 bases at J; junction bases unmatched: 3. The CDR3 length is 15 residues. CDR1 SGHNT and CDR2 YYREEE come from the germline V gene (reference sequence).

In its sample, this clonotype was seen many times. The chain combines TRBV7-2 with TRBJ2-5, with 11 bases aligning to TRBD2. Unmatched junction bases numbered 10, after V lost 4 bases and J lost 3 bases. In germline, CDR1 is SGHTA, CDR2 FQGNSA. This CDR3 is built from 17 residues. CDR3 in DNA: TGTGCCAGCAGCTCCCGAAGACTAGCGGGAAAGAAAGAGACCCAGTACTTC. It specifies CASSSRRLAGKKETQYF.

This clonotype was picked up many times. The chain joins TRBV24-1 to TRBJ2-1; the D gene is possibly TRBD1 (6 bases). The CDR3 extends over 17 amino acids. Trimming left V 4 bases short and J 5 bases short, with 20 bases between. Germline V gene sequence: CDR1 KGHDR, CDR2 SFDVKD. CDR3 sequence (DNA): TGTGCCACCAGTGACCTAGGGGGATTCAATAGCAACAATGAGCAGTTCTTC. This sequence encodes CATSDLGGFNSNNEQFF.